The source of this TCR beta chain is a study of cytomegalovirus exposure and HLA in healthy donors. Study at large: The platform used for the roughly 120 validation repertoires matched that of the roughly 630 first-cohort repertoires, a later analysis reported. Findings of the study overall: The authors enumerated under 200 TCR beta chains as linked to cytomegalovirus. Reports credit the classifier with highly specific, highly sensitive diagnosis of cytomegalovirus status. Among the CMV-associated chains, three were confirmed in vitro as specific for CMV antigens.

The table came from immunoSEQ multiplex PCR; TCRdb's copy has only in-frame clones and leaves some out. In the table there are about 200,000 clones, 80% to 85% of which are singletons. Germline V gene lookup returns CDR1 SGHNT and CDR2 YYREEE (reference sequence). V was pared by 4 bases and J by 0 bases, with 10 bases between. The CDR3 loop spans 15 amino acids. On this clone itself: Antigen unknown.

The clonotype comes from a woman aged 30 to 39 in good health and CMV-seronegative. V usage is TRBV5-4 and J usage is TRBJ2-2, with D perhaps matching TRBD2 (6 bases). What was sequenced was PBMCs. The CDR3 loop reads CASSSGSPNTGELFF. DNA for the CDR3: TGTGCCAGCAGCAGCGGGTCACCGAACACCGGGGAGCTGTTTTTT.